The sequence of this T cell receptor beta chain was determined in a study of blood T cells in healthy people across ages. The germline CDR1 and CDR2 sequences are DFQATT and SNEGSKA (reference sequence). CDR3 length: 15 residues. This clonotype was picked up a small number of times. Together with a sample-barcoded 5' primer, a J-beta primer mix was included in a second PCR lasting about 7 to 12 cycles. Each CDR3 protein is one row after TCRdb ran MiXCR on the 5' RACE reads. Of under 950,000 distinct CDR3 sequences listed, 22% are singletons. V and J are TRBV20-1 and TRBJ2-1; maybe TRBD1 (6 bases). The J call is uncertain, as TRBJ2-7 better fits the DNA end. This receptor was identified in a man between 65 and 80 years old in good health. Sequencing was done on a sample of blood. The CDR3 DNA sequence: TGCAGCGTCCCAGGGGCGAAACCTTTGGGTCGCGAGCAGTACTTC. Translated, it gives CSVPGAKPLGREQYF.